These T cell receptor beta chains were read from a single sample in a study of OX40 agonist ivuxolimab in advanced cancers. Method: immunoSEQ multiplex PCR; TCRdb's copy keeps in-frame clones and lacks some. The data show about 48,000 clones, around 79% seen once. Specimen: CD4+ or CD8+ T cells sorted from blood, collected in a trial of the OX40 agonist ivuxolimab. All receptors come from an adult with an advanced solid tumor such as melanoma, head and neck, liver or kidney cancer. Each CDR3 is given with its conserved first and last residue. Fields, in order: clone size, J gene, V gene, D gene, CDR3 DNA, CDR3 protein. D genes are given only for firm matches. A clone size is listed for some rows: how often the clone was seen (once, few, many), or a class if it is expanded.

. | TRBJ2-6 | TRBV7-2 | TRBD1 | TGTGCCAGCAGCTTACGGGGACAGGGCTCTGGGGCCAACGTCCTGACTTTC | CASSLRGQGSGANVLTF
. | TRBJ1-2 | TRBV7-2 | . | TGTGCCAGCACCACCTACCCAGCAGCCAGCTATGGCTGCACCTTC | CASTTYPAASYGCTF
. | TRBJ1-2 | TRBV11-2 | . | TGTGCCAGCAGCTTCCCATCCAGGGGCTACACCTTC | CASSFPSRGYTF
. | TRBJ2-5 | TRBV30 | TRBD1 | TGTGCCTGGAGTCGGGACAGGCCCCAAGAGACCCAGTACTTC | CAWSRDRPQETQYF
. | TRBJ2-5 | TRBV15 | . | TGTGCCACCAGCAGAGATCTTGTCACAGGGAGCCAGACCCAGTACTTC | CATSRDLVTGSQTQYF
. | TRBJ1-1 | TRBV18 | . | TGTGCCAGCTCACGGTTATCGGACACTGAAGCTTTCTTT | CASSRLSDTEAFF
. | TRBJ2-7 | TRBV25-1 | . | TGTGCCAGCAGTGAAAGCGGGCTGTACGAGCAGTACTTC | CASSESGLYEQYF
. | TRBJ1-4 | TRBV5-1 | . | TGCGCCAGCAGCCCCGTGGCTGGTGGTAATGAAAAACTGTTTTTT | CASSPVAGGNEKLFF
few | TRBJ1-2 | TRBV7-2 | . | TGTGCCAGCAGCCCCGGGTCGAACTATGGCTACACCTTC | CASSPGSNYGYTF
. | TRBJ1-3 | TRBV7-9 | TRBD1 | TGTGTCAGCAGAGGGGGCACTGGAAACACCATATATTTT | CVSRGGTGNTIYF
. | TRBJ2-1 | TRBV5-8 | TRBD2 | TGTGCCAGCAGCCGCTCTGCGGGAGGTTATAATGAGCAGTTCTTC | CASSRSAGGYNEQFF
. | TRBJ1-1 | TRBV5-5 | TRBD1 | TGTGCCAGCAGCTCCACAGGGGTAGTGAACACTGAAGCTTTCTTT | CASSSTGVVNTEAFF
. | TRBJ2-2 | TRBV5-1 | . | TGCGCCAGCAGCTTGGAGGCACAAGGAAACACCGGGGAGCTGTTTTTT | CASSLEAQGNTGELFF
. | TRBJ1-5 | TRBV28 | . | TGTGCCAGCAGGCGCCGGGGTCAGGGAAGGGGCAATCAGCCCCAGCATTTT | CASRRRGQGRGNQPQHF
few | TRBJ1-5 | TRBV5-1 | . | TGCGCCAGCAGCTCTCAGGGGACGATCAATCAGCCCCAGCATTTT | CASSSQGTINQPQHF
. | TRBJ1-1 | TRBV7-2 | . | TGTGCCAGCAGCCAAACAGGGTTAAACACTGAAGCTTTCTTT | CASSQTGLNTEAFF